This T cell receptor beta chain was sequenced during a study of cytomegalovirus exposure and HLA in healthy donors. This CDR3 has 20 residues. V was pared by 0 bases and J by 6 bases, with 26 bases between. CDR1 MRHNA and CDR2 SNTAGT come from the germline V gene. With 60 Vbeta and 13 Jbeta primers, the PCR was carried out. TCRdb's copy holds only in-frame clones and misses some; the assay was immunoSEQ multiplex PCR. The table shows 65,000 to 90,000 clones, with over 60% occurring only once. The V and J genes are TRBV6-4 and TRBJ2-2, with D possibly TRBD1 on 5 matching bases. Sequencing was carried out using PBMCs. The TCR originated in a man aged 35-49 years in good health and CMV-seronegative. The chain's CDR3 is CASSDSKVGSGPGRAGELFF. CDR3 in DNA: TGTGCCAGCAGTGACTCGAAAGTTGGCTCCGGGCCGGGCAGGGCCGGGGAGCTGTTTTTT.